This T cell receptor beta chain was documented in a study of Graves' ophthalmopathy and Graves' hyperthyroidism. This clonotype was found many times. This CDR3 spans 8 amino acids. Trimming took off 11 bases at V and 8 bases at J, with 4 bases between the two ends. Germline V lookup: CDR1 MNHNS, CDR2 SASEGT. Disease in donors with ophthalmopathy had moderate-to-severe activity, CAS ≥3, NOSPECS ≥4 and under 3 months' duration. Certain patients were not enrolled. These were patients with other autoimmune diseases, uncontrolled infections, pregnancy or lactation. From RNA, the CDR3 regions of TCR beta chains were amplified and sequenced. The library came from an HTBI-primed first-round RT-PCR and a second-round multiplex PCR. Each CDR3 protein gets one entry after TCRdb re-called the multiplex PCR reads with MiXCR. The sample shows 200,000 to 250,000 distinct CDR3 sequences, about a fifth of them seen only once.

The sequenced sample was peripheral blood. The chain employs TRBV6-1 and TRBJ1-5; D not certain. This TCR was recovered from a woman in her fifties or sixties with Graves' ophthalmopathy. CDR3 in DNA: TGTGCCCATAAGCCCCAGCATTTT. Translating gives CAHKPQHF.